The next 23 T cell receptor beta chains were all read from a single sample in a study of cytomegalovirus exposure and HLA in healthy donors. Sequencing used immunoSEQ multiplex PCR; TCRdb keeps in-frame clones, though not all of them. This table has 130,000 to 150,000 clones, less than 90% appearing once. The sequencing sample was made of PBMCs. These receptors came from a man younger than 30 in good health and CMV-seronegative.

V gene TRBV30 combines with J gene TRBJ2-1; D is unresolved. The length of the CDR3 is 13 residues. Germline loops: CDR1 GTSNPN, CDR2 SVGIG (reference sequence). The V end lost 1 base, the J end lost 5 bases, and 9 bases lay between the germline ends. Here the CDR3 DNA reads TGTGCCTGGAGTGCCGGAGCACACAATGAGCAGTTCTTC. Amino acid sequence: CAWSAGAHNEQFF.

The genes are TRBV7-9 and TRBJ1-1; no definite D call. V was clipped by 1 base and J by 4 bases, with 10 bases between them. The CDR3 contains 14 residues. In germline, CDR1 is SEHNR, CDR2 FQNEAQ (reference sequence). This CDR3 is CASSLVQDPTEAFF. Here the CDR3 DNA reads TGTGCCAGCAGCTTAGTGCAGGATCCCACTGAAGCTTTCTTT.

The V call is TRBV6-1, the J call TRBJ1-3; no firm D call. V lost 6 bases and J lost 4, with 13 bases in between. CDR3 length: 14 amino acids. Germline V CDR1 and CDR2: MNHNS, SASEGT. Here the CDR3 reads CASSHGETGNTIYF. Here the CDR3 DNA reads TGTGCCAGCAGCCACGGGGAGACCGGAAACACCATATATTTT.

The gene calls are TRBV7-7 and TRBJ2-7, with TRBD1 as a possible D gene (6 bases). The CDR3 length is 14 residues. Trimming removed 5 bases from V and 1 base from J, with 12 bases in between. Germline loops: CDR1 SSHAT, CDR2 FNYEAQ (reference sequence). The CDR3, as DNA: TGTGCCAGCAGCCAAGACAGGAGTTCCTACGAGCAGTACTTC. Protein sequence: CASSQDRSSYEQYF.

The rearrangement links TRBV7-2 to TRBJ2-7; 8 positions agree with TRBD2. The CDR3 is made up of 15 amino acids. Germline-derived CDR1 and CDR2 are SGHTA and FQGNSA. The V and J ends lost 5 bases and 0 bases, in that order; junction bases with no gene match: 6. CDR3 region: CASSRTSTDSYEQYF. As DNA, the CDR3 is TGTGCCAGCAGCCGGACTAGCACTGACTCCTACGAGCAGTACTTC.

The V gene is TRBV7-9, the J gene TRBJ2-7, with D possibly being TRBD2 (6 bases). This CDR3 spans 18 amino acids. Trimming shortened V by 4 bases and J by 1 base, and 23 bases separated the two germline ends. Germline CDR1 reads SEHNR; CDR2 reads FQNEAQ (reference sequence). The CDR3, as DNA: TGTGCCAGCAGCTCAAACGACCTAGGGACTGACAATTCCTACGAGCAGTACTTC. Its protein product is CASSSNDLGTDNSYEQYF.

CDR3 in DNA: TGTGCCAGCAGCCCCGCTAGCTGGGGAGAGACCCAGTACTTC. Its protein product is CASSPASWGETQYF. The chain has TRBV11-2 and TRBJ2-5, with D tentatively TRBD2 (5 bases). Trimming shortened V by 5 bases and J by 4 bases, and 14 bases separated the two germline ends. The V gene's germline CDR1 is SGHAT and CDR2 FQNNGV. The CDR3 consists of 14 residues.

This chain uses TRBV6-6 with TRBJ2-7; no reliable D call. V lost 4 bases to trimming and J lost 6 bases, with 10 bases between them. The germline gives CDR1 MNHNY, CDR2 SVGAGI (reference sequence). This CDR3 region has 12 residues. CDR3 protein: CASSLMQAEQYF. The CDR3 DNA reads TGTGCCAGCAGTTTGATGCAAGCCGAGCAGTACTTC.

A few counts support this clone. The chain combines TRBV6-1 with TRBJ1-3; 8 bases are a match to TRBD1. The V gene's germline CDR1 is MNHNS and CDR2 SASEGT. V shed 2 bases, J shed 9 bases, and the junction held 9 bases outside the gene matches. The CDR3 is 15 amino acids. The CDR3 is CASSESVGQATTIYF. DNA for the CDR3: TGTGCCAGCAGTGAAAGTGTGGGACAGGCAACCACCATATATTTT.

This rearrangement joins TRBV7-2 to TRBJ1-2; D not resolved. Per germline, CDR1 SGHTA and CDR2 FQGNSA. CDR3 length: 13 amino acids. V lost 8 bases and J lost 8, with 18 bases in between. DNA of the CDR3: TGTGCCAGCCGCCCCTCGGCGGGCGGAGGCTACACCTTC. Residues: CASRPSAGGGYTF.

The chain has TRBV30 and TRBJ1-4, with no clear D. V was pared by 0 bases and J by 4 bases, with 9 bases between. This CDR3 comprises 14 residues. In germline, CDR1 is GTSNPN, CDR2 SVGIG (reference sequence). CDR3 protein: CAWSVSTSNEKLFF. CDR3 nucleotides: TGTGCCTGGAGTGTATCCACAAGTAATGAAAAACTGTTTTTT.

Note on this clone: The same CDR3 can be traced to other DNA sequences in this sample. This chain connects TRBV28 to TRBJ2-7, with 9 bases lining up with TRBD1. Germline V gives CDR1 MDHEN, CDR2 SYDVKM. The CDR3 runs 14 residues. V shed 4 bases, J shed 7 bases, and the junction held 8 bases outside the gene matches. The CDR3 is CASSSPGQGYEQYF. CDR3 coding DNA: TGTGCCAGCAGTTCACCGGGACAGGGATATGAGCAGTACTTC.

This clone is a singleton in its sample. J is TRBJ2-5 and V is TRBV11-2; D may be TRBD2 (5 bases). Per the germline V gene, CDR1 is SGHAT and CDR2 is FQNNGV. The ends were cut back, 0 bases at V and 7 bases at J, with 12 bases in the middle. The CDR3 has 14 amino acids. This chain's CDR3 is CASSLDNSGGTQYF. CDR3 coding DNA: TGTGCCAGCAGCTTAGATAACAGCGGTGGGACCCAGTACTTC.

The gene calls are TRBV9 and TRBJ1-1; perhaps TRBD1 as D (5 bases). Germline assignment: CDR1 SGDLS and CDR2 YYNGEE. CDR3 length equals 14 residues. Trimming took off 1 base at V and 3 bases at J, with 10 bases between the two ends. The CDR3 sequence: CASSVSGDHTEAFF. For the CDR3, the DNA is TGTGCCAGCAGCGTATCGGGGGACCACACTGAAGCTTTCTTT.

V is TRBV7-9 and J is TRBJ1-3; TRBD1 might be the D (5 bases). V lost 3 bases and J lost 2, with 8 bases in between. The germline gives CDR1 SEHNR, CDR2 FQNEAQ (reference sequence). This CDR3 has 14 amino acids. The CDR3 region has the DNA TGTGCCAGCAGCTTGGCGGGGGCTGGAAACACCATATATTTT. Protein sequence: CASSLAGAGNTIYF. The full variable domain, with the rest looked up from reference TRBV7-9 and TRBJ1-3, is DTGVSQNPRHKITKRGQNVTFRCDPISEHNRLYWYRQTLGQGPEFLTYFQNEAQLEKSRLLSDRFSAERPKGSFSTLEIQRTEQGDSAMYLCASSLAGAGNTIYFGEGSWLTVV.

V usage is TRBV28 and J usage is TRBJ2-3; 11 bases align to TRBD2. Germline V lookup: CDR1 MDHEN, CDR2 SYDVKM. The length of the CDR3 is 20 residues. The V segment lost 5 bases and the J segment 5 bases; nucleotides outside the gene matches: 21. CDR3 region: CASSPLIIPSGRNGGDTQYF. In DNA, the CDR3 is TGTGCCAGCAGTCCCCTTATTATTCCTAGCGGGAGGAACGGGGGAGATACGCAGTATTTT.

A note on this clone: Other DNA sequences in the sample encode the same CDR3. The V and J genes are TRBV6-6 and TRBJ2-7; 8 positions match TRBD1. CDR3 size: 13 residues. Looked up from germline, CDR1 is MNHNY and CDR2 is SVGAGI (reference sequence). The V segment lost 2 bases and the J segment 4 bases; nucleotides outside the gene matches: 1. In DNA form, the CDR3 reads TGTGCCAGCAGTTACACAGGGGGGTACGAGCAGTACTTC. This translates into CASSYTGGYEQYF.

The rearrangement joins TRBV6-6 to TRBJ2-3; 8 bases match TRBD1. The CDR3 consists of 15 residues. Germline-derived CDR1 and CDR2 are MNHNY and SVGAGI (reference sequence). J gave up 4 bases and V 2 bases, and 5 bases lay outside the gene matches. In DNA, the CDR3 is TGTGCCAGCAGTTACAAAGGACAGGGCCCAGATACGCAGTATTTT. As protein: CASSYKGQGPDTQYF.

This chain connects TRBV29-1 to TRBJ1-1, with D perhaps TRBD1 (6 bases). Trimming shortened V by 5 bases and J by 7 bases, and 11 bases separated the two germline ends. Germline-derived CDR1 and CDR2 are SQVTM and ANQGSEA. CDR3 length equals 11 residues. Here the CDR3 DNA reads TGCAGCGTTCACTGGGGGCTTGAAGCTTTCTTT. Translation gives CSVHWGLEAFF. Full variable domain (remainder filled in from reference TRBV29-1 and TRBJ1-1): SAVISQKPSRDICQRGTSLTIQCQVDSQVTMMFWYRQQPGQSLTLIATANQGSEATYESGFVIDKFPISRPNLTFSTLTVSNMSPEDSSIYLCSVHWGLEAFFGQGTRLTVV.

The chain joins TRBV29-1 to TRBJ2-7; TRBD1 matches 7 bases. V lost 6 bases to trimming and J lost 1 base; unmatched junction nucleotides: 6. Germline V lookup: CDR1 SQVTM, CDR2 ANQGSEA. The CDR3 extends over 13 amino acids. CDR3 sequence: CSVQLQGSYEQYF. The DNA of the CDR3 is TGCAGCGTCCAACTACAGGGGTCCTACGAGCAGTACTTC.

V usage is TRBV27 and J usage is TRBJ1-2; TRBD1 is a possible D gene (6 bases). Germline V CDR1 and CDR2: MNHEY, SMNVEV (reference sequence). Between the trimmed V and J ends, which lost 0 bases and 2 bases, there was a span of 10 bases. The CDR3 sequence is 15 residues long. As DNA, the CDR3 is TGTGCCAGCAGTTTATCCTTGGGGGCGAACTATGGCTACACCTTC. It codes for CASSLSLGANYGYTF.

The gene calls are TRBV18 and TRBJ2-5; a possible D gene is TRBD2 (5 bases). Germline CDR1 KGHSH, CDR2 LQKENI. Trimming shortened V by 1 base and J by 5 bases, and 11 bases separated the two germline ends. The CDR3 has 14 residues. The CDR3: CASSPLLSGETQYF. CDR3 bases: TGTGCCAGCTCACCACTCCTGTCGGGGGAGACCCAGTACTTC.

This clone has only a few counts. The V call is TRBV15, the J call TRBJ1-6; no firm D call. The CDR3 covers 14 residues. With 5 bases removed from V and 2 bases from J, the gap between germline ends came to 7 bases. CDR1 and CDR2 from the germline V gene are LNHNV and YYDKDF (reference sequence). The CDR3 region is CATSGQPYNSPLHF. Written as DNA, the CDR3 is TGTGCCACCAGCGGGCAGCCCTATAATTCACCCCTCCACTTT.